This T cell receptor beta chain was obtained from a study of cytomegalovirus exposure and HLA in healthy donors. Study information: Early released data had tens of millions of unique TCRs, all coming from HLA-typed donors.

The PCR was carried out with 60 Vbeta primers and 13 Jbeta primers. Sequencing was performed with immunoSEQ multiplex PCR; in TCRdb, only in-frame clones are kept and a portion is missing. The data hold about 160,000 clones, with approximately 80% observed a single time. A note on this clone: As yet, its antigen is unknown. Other DNA sequences within the sample encode an identical CDR3.

Study outcomes and limitations: Follow-up analysis seemed to connect common viral pathogens with several of the most significant clusters identified.

Healthy donors of bone marrow made up the group. Germline CDR1 is MRHNA and CDR2 is SNTAGT. The J segment lost 4 bases and the V segment lost 6 bases, leaving 2 bases of the junction unmatched. This CDR3 region has 13 residues. The J gene is TRBJ1-1, the V gene TRBV6-4; 10 bases are a match to TRBD1. The sequencing sample was made of PBMCs. This clonotype originated in a male donor in good health and CMV-seropositive. CDR3: CASSRDRGTEAFF. CDR3 nucleotides: TGTGCCAGCAGCCGGGACAGGGGCACTGAAGCTTTCTTT.